Sequencing of this T cell receptor (beta chain) was carried out in a study of OX40 agonist ivuxolimab in advanced cancers. Study-level background: Ivuxolimab was an agonistic, fully human IgG2 monoclonal antibody directed against OX40 (CD134), a costimulatory receptor. Intravenous ivuxolimab was administered to patients every 2 weeks at six dose levels: 0.01, 0.1, 0.3, 1.5, 3 and 10 mg/kg. Among the approximately 50 dose-escalation patients, some 20 had hepatocellular carcinoma, roughly 15 melanoma, 9 renal cell carcinoma and 9 head and neck cancer. A male proportion of around 81% and a mean age of 60 years, ranging from about 20 to 85, were recorded for the dose-escalation cohort. Prior anti-PD-1, anti-PD-L1 or anti-CTLA-4 therapy was permitted, and 30% to 45% of dose-escalation patients had received checkpoint inhibitors. Partial responses occurred in three dose-escalation patients: two with cutaneous melanoma and one with hepatocellular carcinoma. Peripheral TCRbeta sequencing aimed to test whether ivuxolimab altered TCR sequence diversity and caused clonal T-cell expansion. The paper describes the monotherapy dose-escalation part (N of about 52 patients) of the phase I trial of ivuxolimab. Overall study results and their limits: At doses of 0.1 to 3.0 mg/kg, clonal expansion of both CD4+ and CD8+ T cells in blood was seen between baseline and week 6. In the 0.1-3.0 mg/kg groups, partial responders were among the patients with the lowest normalized peripheral clonal expansion, particularly in CD8+ T cells. On average, CD8+ T cells showed more expanded clones than CD4+ T cells after ivuxolimab. Antigen specificity was not determined for the clonally expanded peripheral T cells. Low levels of normalized T-cell clonal expansion were also seen in some patients who did not respond.

Of note for this clone: Its antigen target is currently unknown. Within one base of it there is no much larger clone, and no base qualities were kept.

Genomic DNA was isolated from the sorted cells so that the TCRbeta CDR3 region could be sequenced. TCRbeta CDR3 regions were sequenced using the immunoSEQ Assay. Entries here come from immuneACCESS through TCRdb and include only in-frame sequences with V and J called. Some clones fail to appear in such tables; in the studies checked, an unresolved V gene covers under half of the shortfall, and the cause of the remainder is unknown. For this sample there are more than 25,000 clones; approximately 85% appear just once. The ten largest account for about 25% of the sample. CDR1 and CDR2 are drawn from the germline V gene: MNHEY, SVGAGI. V was cut back by 5 bases and J by 2 bases, leaving a gap of 10 bases between them. The CDR3 has 14 amino acids, counting the end cysteine and phenylalanine. The DNA shown is the 42-base CDR3, in frame from base 1. Patients with autoimmune disease history or receiving systemic immunosuppression were excluded from the trial. Peripheral blood for TCR sequencing was collected from all dose cohorts at baseline, on cycle 4 day 1, and on cycle 7 day 1. The samples were drawn from a first-in-human, open-label, multicenter phase I dose-escalation trial of ivuxolimab. Adults with locally advanced or metastatic head and neck squamous cell, hepatocellular, melanoma or renal cell carcinoma were enrolled in the trial. Before TCR sequencing, CD4+ T cells and CD8+ T cells were sorted from peripheral blood as separate populations.

This receptor chain uses TRBV6-5 and TRBJ1-5, and TRBD1 may be the D gene, going by 5 matching bases. This sequence was found in an adult with an advanced solid tumor such as melanoma, head and neck, liver or kidney cancer. The sequences come from CD4+ or CD8+ T cells sorted from blood, collected in a trial of the OX40 agonist ivuxolimab. The CDR3 protein is CASSDRDGNQPQHF. The bases read TGTGCCAGCAGTGACCGGGACGGCAATCAGCCCCAGCATTTT.